This T cell receptor beta chain was documented in a study of T-cell memory formation after mild COVID-19. Looking at the study overall: The two donors had largely donor-specific TCR clusters. Study-level results: Memory sampled before infection contained some responding clones, suggesting cross-reactive memory joined. The study found balanced CD4/CD8 in clones contracting day 15 to 85 and a CD4+ lean in later expanders.

cDNA libraries for TCR alpha and TCR beta, carrying sample barcodes and UMIs, came from 5'RACE with constant-segment primers. TCRdb analysed the 5' RACE reads with MiXCR anew, one entry per CDR3 protein. The top ten hold roughly an eighth of the sample, which has 450,000 or so distinct CDR3 sequences, around a quarter seen once. As for this clonotype: The antigen remains undetermined. Germline and junction disagree at one end, which may indicate a read error.

This CDR3 has 12 amino acids. This receptor was taken from an adult woman who had mild COVID-19 (a few samples of this study predate the infection). Cell type and time point are not known. The V and J genes are TRBV12-3 or TRBV12-4 and TRBJ1-1; unclear D gene. The specimen was PBMCs or a T cell subset sorted from them (not recorded which). The CDR3 reads CTSSPSTWEAFF. CDR3 coding DNA: TGTACCAGCAGTCCCTCAACCTGGGAAGCTTTCTTT.